The 25 T cell receptor beta chains listed next were all sequenced from one sample in a study of blood T cell repertoires in COVID-19 (dated by TCRdb to 2018 to 2020). The library was obtained by the immunoSEQ multiplex PCR assay. TCRdb limited this immuneACCESS table to in-frame rearrangements with V and J called. A share of clones is missing; checked studies link under half to unresolved V genes, and the rest is unexplained. Counted in this sample were over 300,000 clones; almost 85% of them appeared once. Approximately 7.6% of the sample rests with the top ten. Sequenced material: peripheral blood. Receptor source: a human donor in a cohort sampled during active COVID-19.

The chain employs TRBV7-3 and TRBJ2-2; D unresolved. The CDR3 runs to 12 residues. Germline V lookup: CDR1 SGHTA, CDR2 FQGTGA. V gave up 4 bases and J gave up 6 bases, with 6 bases separating them. The CDR3 coding sequence is TGTGCCAGCAGCTCACTCCCCGGGGAGCTGTTTTTT. As protein: CASSSLPGELFF.

This clone was counted once. The chain couples TRBV29-1 to TRBJ1-2, with 7 bases identical to TRBD1. Germline V lookup: CDR1 SQVTM, CDR2 ANQGSEA. This CDR3 has 12 residues. V lost 5 bases and J lost 4; bases outside the gene matches: 4. The CDR3 DNA follows: TGCAGCGTTCCGACAGGGAGCTATGGCTACACCTTC. This encodes CSVPTGSYGYTF.

This clone was recorded many times. The chain couples TRBV14 to TRBJ2-2; the D is unclear. V shed 5 bases and J shed 5 bases, with 3 bases lying between them. Germline V CDR1 and CDR2: SGHDN, FVKESK. There are 11 residues in the CDR3. The CDR3 protein is CASSSTGELFF. Written as DNA, the CDR3 is TGTGCCAGCAGCTCGACCGGGGAGCTGTTTTTT.

J is TRBJ2-2 and V is TRBV18; TRBD1 agrees at 8 bases. V lost 6 bases, J lost 4 bases, and 10 bases stayed unmatched. The length of the CDR3 is 16 residues. Per the germline V gene, CDR1 is KGHSH and CDR2 is LQKENI. The CDR3 loop reads CASSPLEDRVTGELFF. The CDR3 region has the DNA TGTGCCAGCTCGCCCCTCGAGGACAGGGTCACCGGGGAGCTGTTTTTT.

The chain uses TRBV18 and TRBJ1-3, with D unclear. Trimming removed 0 bases from V and 4 bases from J, with 4 bases in between. The germline V gene encodes CDR1 KGHSH and CDR2 LQKENI. The CDR3 loop spans 13 amino acids. The CDR3 loop is CASSPPKGNTIYF. The CDR3 coding sequence is TGTGCCAGCTCACCACCCAAAGGAAACACCATATATTTT. Filled out from reference TRBV18 and TRBJ1-3, the complete variable domain reads NAGVMQNPRHLVRRRGQEARLRCSPMKGHSHVYWYRQLPEEGLKFMVYLQKENIIDESGMPKERFSAEFPKEGPSILRIQQVVRGDSAAYFCASSPPKGNTIYFGEGSWLTVV.

This clone appeared many times. V usage is TRBV6-1 and J usage is TRBJ1-2; D might be TRBD1 (5 bases). V shed 0 bases and J shed 4 bases, with 9 bases lying between them. The CDR3 runs to 14 residues. Germline V gives CDR1 MNHNS, CDR2 SASEGT. The CDR3 nucleotides are TGTGCCAGCAGTGAAGCCTGGGACTTCTATGGCTACACCTTC. Translated: CASSEAWDFYGYTF.

The gene calls are TRBV6-2 or TRBV6-3 and TRBJ2-7; weak D call: TRBD1 (6 bases). This CDR3 has 14 residues. Germline CDR1 and CDR2: MNHEY and SVGEGT. V lost 6 bases and J lost 0, with 12 bases in between. The CDR3 reads CASSQLDSSYEQYF. DNA of the CDR3: TGTGCCAGCAGCCAACTGGACAGCTCCTACGAGCAGTACTTC.

The chain uses TRBV9 and TRBJ2-3, with TRBD1 matching over 8 bases. CDR1 is SGDLS, CDR2 YYNGEE, per germline. Germline trimming cut 5 bases from V and 6 bases from J; bases unmatched to any gene: 14. This CDR3 contains 16 residues. The CDR3 DNA follows: TGTGCCAGCAGTGTGACCGGGACAGGACTGGGGGATACGCAGTATTTT. Amino acids: CASSVTGTGLGDTQYF.

The chain employs TRBV2 and TRBJ2-7; D is ambiguous. Germline-derived CDR1 and CDR2 are SNHLY and FYNNEI. The V and J ends lost 3 bases and 4 bases respectively, with 13 bases between them. This CDR3 region has 14 residues. Here the CDR3 DNA reads TGTGCCAGCAGTGAGATATCAGGAATATACGAGCAGTACTTC. Its protein is CASSEISGIYEQYF.

The J gene is TRBJ1-2, the V gene TRBV5-4; 7 bases fit TRBD1. Germline assignment: CDR1 SGHNT and CDR2 YYREEE (reference sequence). CDR3 length equals 13 residues. V gave up 9 bases and J gave up 1 base; unmatched junction bases: 6. Here the CDR3 reads CATVAGGNYGYTF. The DNA of the CDR3 is TGTGCCACCGTGGCAGGGGGTAACTATGGCTACACCTTC.

Note on this clone: This CDR3 is also generated by other DNA sequences in the sample. This chain links TRBV7-2 with TRBJ2-7, with 8 positions matching TRBD2. Per the germline V gene, CDR1 is SGHTA and CDR2 is FQGNSA. The CDR3 length is 14 residues. V lost 5 bases to trimming and J lost 2 bases; unmatched junction nucleotides: 5. The CDR3 reads CASSPSGGPYEQYF. DNA for the CDR3: TGTGCCAGCAGCCCGAGCGGGGGCCCCTACGAGCAGTACTTC.

J is TRBJ1-6 and V is TRBV25-1; no clear D. V lost 6 bases to trimming and J lost 10 bases, with 13 bases between them. In germline, CDR1 is MGHDK, CDR2 SYGVNS. CDR3 length equals 13 residues. The CDR3: CASRLREGSPLHF. The CDR3 DNA is TGTGCCAGCAGGTTGAGGGAAGGGTCACCCCTCCACTTT.

The V and J genes are TRBV9 and TRBJ2-1, with D possibly being TRBD1 (6 bases). Trimming removed 0 bases at V and 4 bases at J, with 11 bases between. Per the germline V gene, CDR1 is SGDLS and CDR2 is YYNGEE. This CDR3 has 15 amino acids. DNA for the CDR3: TGTGCCAGCAGCGTAGAACAGGGTTCGTACAATGAGCAGTTCTTC. This codes for CASSVEQGSYNEQFF.

The chain couples TRBV25-1 to TRBJ2-7; 9 positions agree with TRBD1. CDR1 is MGHDK and CDR2 is SYGVNS in the germline V gene. The CDR3 covers 18 residues. V dropped 3 bases and J dropped 1; count of bases not matched to a gene: 13. As DNA, the CDR3 is TGTGCCAGCAGTGATCCCCTACCCAACAGGGGGCAATCCTACGAGCAGTACTTC. Amino acids: CASSDPLPNRGQSYEQYF.

The chain has TRBV12-3 or TRBV12-4 and TRBJ2-7, with a possible D match to TRBD1 (7 bases). The CDR3 has 12 amino acids. Deletions cut 8 bases from V and 4 bases from J, with 12 bases between. CDR3: CASGQGGYEQYF. The CDR3 region has the DNA TGTGCCAGCGGGCAGGGGGGTTACGAGCAGTACTTC.

This clone has a single count. The CDR3 nucleotides read TGTGCCAGCAGCAATTCCGGGATCACAGGGGGCGAGGCCGGGGAGCTGTTTTTT. This codes for CASSNSGITGGEAGELFF. The gene calls are TRBV21-1 and TRBJ2-2; TRBD1 is the table's D call and was not checked against the DNA. TRBV21-1 is marked as a pseudogene. CDR3 length equals 18 residues.

This clone was seen once. V is TRBV5-4 and J is TRBJ2-7; 11 bases agree with TRBD1. Germline V gene data show CDR1 as SGHNT and CDR2 as YYREEE (reference sequence). This CDR3 has 15 amino acids. Germline trimming cut 4 bases from V and 2 bases from J; bases unmatched to any gene: 5. This CDR3 reads CASSPPGQGAYEQYF. The DNA of the CDR3 is TGTGCCAGCAGCCCGCCGGGACAGGGGGCCTACGAGCAGTACTTC.

CDR3 in DNA: TGTGCCAGCAGACCAACTCGAGTGGCTGAAGCTTTCTTT. This sequence encodes CASRPTRVAEAFF. V gene TRBV12-3 or TRBV12-4 combines with J gene TRBJ1-1, with D hard to call. CDR3 size: 13 residues. V dropped 6 bases and J dropped 6 bases, with 14 bases sitting between them.

J is TRBJ1-5 and V is TRBV10-2; no clear D. Germline V gives CDR1 WSHSY, CDR2 SAAADI. CDR3 length equals 13 residues. Trimming pared 1 base from V and 4 bases from J, leaving 5 bases between. CDR3 amino acids: CASSEYSNQPQHF. Written as DNA, the CDR3 is TGCGCCAGCAGTGAGTACAGTAATCAGCCCCAGCATTTT.

The chain employs TRBV13 and TRBJ2-3, with a tentative D call TRBD1 (7 bases). The CDR3 length is 15 residues. In germline, CDR1 is PRHDT, CDR2 FYEKMQ (reference sequence). Between the trimmed V and J ends, which lost 5 bases and 0 bases, there was a span of 12 bases. The CDR3, as DNA: TGTGCCAGCAGCCCGCAGGGGGGAAGCACAGATACGCAGTATTTT. This sequence encodes CASSPQGGSTDTQYF.

The rearrangement links TRBV19 to TRBJ2-1, with a possible D match to TRBD2 (5 bases). The V end was cut by 4 bases, the J end by 8 bases, with 18 bases between. The germline CDR1 and CDR2 sequences are LNHDA and SQIVND (reference sequence). The CDR3 has 15 amino acids. For the CDR3, the DNA is TGTGCCAGTAGTAAAGCGGCCTATTGGGGATATGAGCAGTTCTTC. Its protein is CASSKAAYWGYEQFF.

This clone was seen once. J is TRBJ1-4 and V is TRBV4-1; a possible D gene is TRBD1 (5 bases). Trimming removed 4 bases at V and 1 base at J, with 10 bases between. Germline V lookup: CDR1 MGHRA, CDR2 YSYEKL. The CDR3 is made up of 15 amino acids. Here the CDR3 DNA reads TGCGCCAGCAGCCCACTGACAGAAACTAATGAAAAACTGTTTTTT. Its protein product is CASSPLTETNEKLFF.

The CDR3 region is CASSLNAGMSEQFF. CDR3 DNA sequence: TGTGCCAGCAGCTTAAATGCCGGGATGAGTGAGCAGTTCTTC. The chain uses TRBV11-2 and TRBJ2-1, with a weak D call TRBD2 (5 bases). The CDR3 length is 14 residues. Germline CDR1 reads SGHAT; CDR2 reads FQNNGV. Trimming cost V 2 bases and J 9 bases, with 14 bases left between them.

The gene calls are TRBV2 and TRBJ1-6; D not resolved. V gave up 3 bases and J gave up 0 bases, with 15 bases separating them. This CDR3 has 18 residues. The germline V gene encodes CDR1 SNHLY and CDR2 FYNNEI. The CDR3 spells CASSDWYDTTSYNSPLHF. In nucleotides, the CDR3 is TGTGCCAGCAGTGACTGGTACGACACCACCTCCTATAATTCACCCCTCCACTTT.

The gene calls are TRBV7-9 and TRBJ1-4; D gene unclear. Germline V gene lookup returns CDR1 SEHNR and CDR2 FQNEAQ (reference sequence). The V gene lost 4 bases and the J gene lost 3 bases, with 15 bases spanning the gap. The CDR3 consists of 16 residues. CDR3 amino acids: CASSSSIDAANEKLFF. CDR3 sequence (DNA): TGTGCCAGCAGCTCATCCATTGACGCGGCTAATGAAAAACTGTTTTTT.